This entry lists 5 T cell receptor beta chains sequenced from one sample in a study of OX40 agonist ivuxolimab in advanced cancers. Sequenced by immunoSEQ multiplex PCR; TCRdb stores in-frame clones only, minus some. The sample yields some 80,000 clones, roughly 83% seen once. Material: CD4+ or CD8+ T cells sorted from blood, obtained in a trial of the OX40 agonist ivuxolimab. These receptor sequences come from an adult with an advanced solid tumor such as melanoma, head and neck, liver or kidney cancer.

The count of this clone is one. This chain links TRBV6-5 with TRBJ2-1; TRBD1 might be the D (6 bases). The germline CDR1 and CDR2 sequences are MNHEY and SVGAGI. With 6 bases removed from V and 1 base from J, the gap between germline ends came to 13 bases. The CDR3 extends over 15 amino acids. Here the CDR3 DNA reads TGTGCCAGCAGGCCGACAGGCCTATCCTACAATGAGCAGTTCTTC. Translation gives CASRPTGLSYNEQFF.

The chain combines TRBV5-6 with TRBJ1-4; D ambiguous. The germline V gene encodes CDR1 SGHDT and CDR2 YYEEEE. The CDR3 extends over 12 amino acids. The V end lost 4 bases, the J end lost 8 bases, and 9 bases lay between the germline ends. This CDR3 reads CASSVQREKLFF. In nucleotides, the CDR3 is TGTGCCAGCAGCGTCCAGAGGGAAAAACTGTTTTTT. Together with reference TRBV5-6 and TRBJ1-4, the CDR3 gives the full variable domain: DAGVTQSPTHLIKTRGQQVTLRCSPKSGHDTVSWYQQALGQGPQFIFQYYEEEERQRGNFPDRFSGHQFPNYSSELNVNALLLGDSALYLCASSVQREKLFFGSGTQLSVL.

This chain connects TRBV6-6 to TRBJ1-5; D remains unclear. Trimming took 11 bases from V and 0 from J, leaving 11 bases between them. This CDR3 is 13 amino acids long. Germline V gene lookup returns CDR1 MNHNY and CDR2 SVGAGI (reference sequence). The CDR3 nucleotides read TGTGCCGCGGCGAGAGTTAGCAATCAGCCCCAGCATTTT. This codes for CAAARVSNQPQHF.

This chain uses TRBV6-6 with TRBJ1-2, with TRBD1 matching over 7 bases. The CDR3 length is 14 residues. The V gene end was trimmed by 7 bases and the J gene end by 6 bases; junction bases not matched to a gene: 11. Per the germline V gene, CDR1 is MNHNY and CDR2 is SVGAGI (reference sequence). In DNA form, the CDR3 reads TGTGCCAGCACCCAGGGGGGGCGTTGGAATGGCTACACCTTC. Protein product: CASTQGGRWNGYTF.

The CDR3 DNA reads as TGTGCCAGCAGCCACCCAGGGGCCCACGCTAACACTGAAGCTTTCTTT. Residues: CASSHPGAHANTEAFF. This chain links TRBV7-9 with TRBJ1-1, with a tentative D call TRBD1 (6 bases). Germline CDR1 is SEHNR and CDR2 is FQNEAQ (reference sequence). V lost 5 bases, J lost 2 bases, and 18 bases lay in between. The CDR3 covers 16 residues.